A selection of T cell receptor beta chains follows, all from one sample in a study of blood T cell repertoires in COVID-19. Sequenced by immunoSEQ multiplex PCR; TCRdb stores in-frame clones only, minus some. The sample includes a few hundred thousand clones, around 90% of them seen just once. The source material was peripheral blood. These receptors originate from a man in his fifties with acute or convalescent COVID-19. CDR3s include the opening cysteine and the closing phenylalanine or tryptophan. D genes are given only for firm matches. Size is omitted from some rows. Given values are once, few, many or a class for expanded clones.

j_gene: TRBJ2-3
v_gene: TRBV24-1
abundance: .
d_gene: TRBD2
CDR3aa: CATSDGLAGGPHTQYF
CDR3nt: TGTGCCACCAGTGATGGGCTAGCGGGGGGGCCGCATACGCAGTATTTT

j_gene: TRBJ2-2
v_gene: TRBV10-3
abundance: .
d_gene: .
CDR3aa: CAISDKAANTGELFF
CDR3nt: TGTGCCATCAGTGATAAAGCCGCGAACACCGGGGAGCTGTTTTTT

j_gene: TRBJ2-6
v_gene: TRBV7-9
abundance: .
d_gene: TRBD1
CDR3aa: CASSQDRAGANVLTF
CDR3nt: TGTGCCAGCAGCCAGGACAGGGCTGGGGCCAACGTCCTGACTTTC

j_gene: TRBJ1-1
v_gene: TRBV19
abundance: .
d_gene: .
CDR3aa: CASSSSLNTEAFF
CDR3nt: TGTGCCAGTAGCTCGTCTTTGAACACTGAAGCTTTCTTT

j_gene: TRBJ2-2
v_gene: TRBV24-1
abundance: .
d_gene: TRBD2
CDR3aa: CATSDGRRGSPTGELFF
CDR3nt: TGTGCCACCAGTGATGGAAGACGCGGGAGTCCGACCGGGGAGCTGTTTTTT

j_gene: TRBJ2-3
v_gene: TRBV3-1/TRBV3-2
abundance: .
d_gene: .
CDR3aa: CASSTIGGGTDTQYF
CDR3nt: TGTGCCAGCAGCACGATAGGGGGGGGCACAGATACGCAGTATTTT

j_gene: TRBJ2-3
v_gene: TRBV27
abundance: .
d_gene: TRBD1
CDR3aa: CASSFGPGGGADTQYF
CDR3nt: TGTGCCAGCAGTTTTGGTCCAGGGGGCGGTGCGGATACGCAGTATTTT

j_gene: TRBJ1-2
v_gene: TRBV14
abundance: once
d_gene: .
CDR3aa: CASSQEQGPYGYTF
CDR3nt: TGTGCCAGCAGCCAAGAACAGGGACCCTATGGCTACACCTTC

j_gene: TRBJ2-5
v_gene: TRBV7-2
abundance: .
d_gene: .
CDR3aa: CASSLYAGETQYF
CDR3nt: TGTGCCAGCAGCTTATATGCGGGGGAGACCCAGTACTTC

j_gene: TRBJ1-3
v_gene: TRBV27
abundance: .
d_gene: .
CDR3aa: CASMRVGGNTIYF
CDR3nt: TGTGCCAGCATGAGGGTGGGGGGAAACACCATATATTTT

j_gene: TRBJ2-5
v_gene: TRBV19
abundance: .
d_gene: .
CDR3aa: CASSTSGTAWETQYF
CDR3nt: TGTGCCAGTAGCACCTCAGGAACTGCATGGGAGACCCAGTACTTC

j_gene: TRBJ2-7
v_gene: TRBV7-9
abundance: .
d_gene: .
CDR3aa: CASSQDSTLGEQYF
CDR3nt: TGTGCCAGCAGCCAGGACAGTACCCTCGGCGAGCAGTACTTC

j_gene: TRBJ1-1
v_gene: TRBV12-3/TRBV12-4
abundance: .
d_gene: .
CDR3aa: CASSLMEGKEAFF
CDR3nt: TGTGCCAGCAGTTTAATGGAGGGGAAGGAAGCTTTCTTT

j_gene: TRBJ2-2
v_gene: TRBV2
abundance: .
d_gene: TRBD1
CDR3aa: CASRVARGQNTGELFF
CDR3nt: TGTGCCAGCAGGGTGGCCAGGGGGCAGAACACCGGGGAGCTGTTTTTT

j_gene: TRBJ2-3
v_gene: TRBV5-1
abundance: .
d_gene: TRBD1
CDR3aa: CASSRGQTSTDTQYF
CDR3nt: TGCGCCAGCAGCCGGGGACAGACTAGCACAGATACGCAGTATTTT

j_gene: TRBJ2-5
v_gene: TRBV7-9
abundance: .
d_gene: .
CDR3aa: CASSSTEAGEETQYF
CDR3nt: TGTGCCAGCAGCTCGACAGAGGCAGGGGAAGAGACCCAGTACTTC

j_gene: TRBJ1-2
v_gene: TRBV6-1
abundance: .
d_gene: TRBD1
CDR3aa: CASSGFGGGQGPHGYTF
CDR3nt: TGTGCCAGCAGTGGGTTTGGGGGAGGACAGGGGCCTCATGGCTACACCTTC